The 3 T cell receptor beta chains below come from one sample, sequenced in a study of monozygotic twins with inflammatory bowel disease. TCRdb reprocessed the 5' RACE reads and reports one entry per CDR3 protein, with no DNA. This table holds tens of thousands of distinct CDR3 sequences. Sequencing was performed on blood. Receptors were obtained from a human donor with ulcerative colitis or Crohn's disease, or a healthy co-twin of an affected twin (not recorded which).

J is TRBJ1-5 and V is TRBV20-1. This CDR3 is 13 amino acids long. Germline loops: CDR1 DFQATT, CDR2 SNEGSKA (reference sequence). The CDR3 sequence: CSASGSHNQPQHF.

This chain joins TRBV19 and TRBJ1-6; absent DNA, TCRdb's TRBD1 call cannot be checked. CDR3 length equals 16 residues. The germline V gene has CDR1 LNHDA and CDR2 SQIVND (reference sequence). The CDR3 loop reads CASSILGGQGASPLHF.

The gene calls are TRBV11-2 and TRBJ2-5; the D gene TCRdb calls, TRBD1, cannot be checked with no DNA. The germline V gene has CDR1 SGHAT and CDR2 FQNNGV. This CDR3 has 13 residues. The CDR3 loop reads CASSRRGEETQYF.